Reported below is one T cell receptor (beta chain). Which antigen it targets is not known. The input lacks base qualities; no much larger clone sits a single base away. This sample is drawn from a study of OX40 agonist ivuxolimab in advanced cancers. With regard to the full study: Ivuxolimab, which targeted the costimulatory receptor OX40 (CD134), was an agonistic, fully human IgG2 monoclonal antibody. Intravenous ivuxolimab was administered to patients every 2 weeks at six dose levels: 0.01, 0.1, 0.3, 1.5, 3 and 10 mg/kg. Among the 50 to 55 dose-escalation patients, some 20 had hepatocellular carcinoma, roughly 15 melanoma, 9 renal cell carcinoma and 9 head and neck cancer. The dose-escalation cohort was 82.7% male with a mean age of about 60 years, ranging from roughly 20 to 80. Prior anti-PD-1, anti-PD-L1 or anti-CTLA-4 therapy was permitted, and 35% to 40% of dose-escalation patients had received checkpoint inhibitors. Partial responses occurred in three dose-escalation patients, of whom one had hepatocellular carcinoma and two had cutaneous melanoma. Peripheral TCRbeta sequencing was intended to test whether TCR sequence diversity was altered and clonal T-cell expansion was caused by ivuxolimab. The paper reports the monotherapy dose-escalation portion (N of about 54 patients) of the phase I ivuxolimab trial. Results the study describes overall, beyond this receptor: In partial responders in the 0.1-3.0 mg/kg groups, normalized peripheral clonal expansion was found to be among the lowest, especially among CD8+ T cells. Low levels of normalized T-cell clonal expansion were also seen in some patients who did not respond. After ivuxolimab, CD8+ T cells had more expanded clones than CD4+ T cells on average. The antigen specificity of the clonally expanded peripheral T cells was not determined. Clonal expansion of both CD4+ and CD8+ blood T cells was observed from baseline to week 6 at doses 0.1 to 3.0 mg/kg.

Relative to germline, V is 0 bases shorter and J is 9 bases shorter, with 6 bases between their ends. The CDR3 covers 12 residues, taking in both the cysteine and the phenylalanine. The retained sequence is limited to the CDR3, 36 bases, with the frame set at the first base. CDR1 and CDR2, looked up from the germline V gene, are MGHRA and YSYEKL. The trial excluded patients who had a history of autoimmune disease or were on systemic immunosuppression. In every dose cohort, peripheral blood was drawn for TCR sequencing at baseline, cycle 4 day 1, and cycle 7 day 1. Samples were obtained from an open-label, multicenter, first-in-human phase I dose-escalation trial of ivuxolimab. The trial enrolled adults with locally advanced or metastatic head and neck squamous cell, hepatocellular, melanoma or renal cell carcinoma. CD4+ and CD8+ T cells were sorted separately from peripheral blood before TCR sequencing.

Genomic DNA was extracted from sorted cells for sequencing of the TCRbeta CDR3 region. The immunoSEQ Assay was used for sequencing of TCRbeta CDR3 regions. The source is immuneACCESS, and TCRdb retained only in-frame sequences with V and J called. Part of the clones is not carried over; for the studies checked, unresolved V genes explain less than half of this, and the remainder is unexplained. The sample profile shows approximately 90,000 clones; about 90% of them were found once. The ten largest clones add up to roughly 9.4% of the sample. Recombination linked TRBV4-1 to TRBJ2-1, with an unclear D gene assignment. This TCR came from an adult with an advanced solid tumor such as melanoma, head and neck, liver or kidney cancer. The sample in question was CD4+ or CD8+ T cells sorted from blood, obtained in a trial of the OX40 agonist ivuxolimab. The CDR3 amino acid sequence is: CASSQDLGEQFF. The nucleotide sequence is given as TGCGCCAGCAGCCAAGACCTTGGTGAGCAGTTCTTC.